These 5 T cell receptor beta chains were all obtained from the same sample, sequenced in a study of blood T cell repertoires in COVID-19 (TCRdb year 2020). Libraries were prepared through the immunoSEQ multiplex PCR assay. Drawn from immuneACCESS, this table holds only the in-frame rearrangements with V and J called that TCRdb kept. Clones are partly lost; checked studies trace under half to an unresolved V gene and leave the rest unexplained. This sample gives 46,000 or so clones in total; roughly 90% of them show up just once. Around a fifth of the sample is in the top ten clones. Sequencing was done on a sample of peripheral blood. The receptors here all came from a man aged 65-85 years with active COVID-19.

The chain couples TRBV5-1 to TRBJ1-5, with TRBD1 as a possible D gene (5 bases). CDR1 SGHRS and CDR2 YFSETQ come from the germline V gene. Trimming took 0 bases from V and 0 from J, leaving 7 bases between them. The CDR3 contains 15 residues. CDR3 sequence (DNA): TGCGCCAGCAGCTTGGTAGGGGATAGCAATCAGCCCCAGCATTTT. Its protein product is CASSLVGDSNQPQHF.

Written as DNA, the CDR3 is TGTGCCAGCAGCCAAGTAAGCGGCCACGAGGCACCCCTCGACGCCGGGGAGCTGTTTTTT. Its translation is CASSQVSGHEAPLDAGELFF. The gene calls are TRBV3-1 (or the pseudogene TRBV3-2) and TRBJ2-2; weak D call: TRBD2 (5 bases). The length of the CDR3 is 20 residues. Trimming removed 1 base at V and 6 bases at J, with 27 bases between. CDR1 and CDR2 (germline): LGHDT, YNNKEL (reference sequence).

This clone was detected once. This chain connects TRBV6-2 or TRBV6-3 to TRBJ2-4; 8 positions agree with TRBD2. CDR1 and CDR2 from the germline V gene are MNHEY and SVGEGT. The ends lost 6 bases at V and 7 bases at J; junction bases unmatched: 32. This CDR3 region has 22 residues. The CDR3: CASSQTTPLWGLAGGGGNIQYF. CDR3 nucleotides: TGTGCCAGCAGCCAAACGACCCCCCTTTGGGGCCTAGCGGGCGGAGGAGGGAACATTCAGTACTTC.

V and J are TRBV7-3 and TRBJ2-3, with 15 bases matching TRBD2. Germline V lookup: CDR1 SGHTA, CDR2 FQGTGA. V lost 4 bases and J lost 12; bases outside the gene matches: 8. The CDR3 is made up of 15 amino acids. The CDR3 sequence: CASSSGLAGGLPQYF. The CDR3 nucleotides read TGTGCCAGCAGCTCGGGACTAGCGGGGGGCCTTCCCCAGTATTTT.

The rearrangement joins TRBV29-1 to TRBJ2-3, with 7 bases matching TRBD2. The CDR3 extends over 13 amino acids. CDR1 SQVTM and CDR2 ANQGSEA come from the germline V gene. Trimming at V came to 5 bases and at J to 2 bases, leaving 4 bases not matched to a gene. In DNA, the CDR3 is TGCAGCGTTAACGGGGGGAACACAGATACGCAGTATTTT. Protein sequence: CSVNGGNTDTQYF.